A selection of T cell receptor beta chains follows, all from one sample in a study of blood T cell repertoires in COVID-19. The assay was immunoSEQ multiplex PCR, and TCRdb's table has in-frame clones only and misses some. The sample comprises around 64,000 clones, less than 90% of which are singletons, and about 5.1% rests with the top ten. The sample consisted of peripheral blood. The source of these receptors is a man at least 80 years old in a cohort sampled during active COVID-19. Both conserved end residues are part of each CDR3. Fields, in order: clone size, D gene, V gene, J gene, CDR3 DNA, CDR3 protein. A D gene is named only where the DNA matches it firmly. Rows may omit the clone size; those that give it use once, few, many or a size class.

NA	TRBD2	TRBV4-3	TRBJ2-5	TGCGCCAGCAGCCAAGCCCGGGGGGGGGAGACCCAGTACTTC	CASSQARGGETQYF
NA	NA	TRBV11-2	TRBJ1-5	TGTGCCAGCAGCTTAGGATCAGGAACTTATAGCAATCAGCCCCAGCATTTT	CASSLGSGTYSNQPQHF
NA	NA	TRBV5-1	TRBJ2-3	TGCGCCAGCAGCTTGGAATCCGCAGGGCCAGATACGCAGTATTTT	CASSLESAGPDTQYF
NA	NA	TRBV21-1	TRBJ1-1	TGTGCCAGCAGCAAAGGGATTGACGGGAGTGAAGCTTTCTTT	CASSKGIDGSEAFF
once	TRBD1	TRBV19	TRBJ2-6	TGTGCCACGACAGGGGGAACTGGGGCCAACGTCCTGACTTTC	CATTGGTGANVLTF
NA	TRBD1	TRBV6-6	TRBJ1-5	TGTGCCAGCAGCCCCCAGGGGGGAATAGGCAATCAGCCCCAGCATTTT	CASSPQGGIGNQPQHF
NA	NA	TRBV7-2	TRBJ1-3	TGTGCCAGCAGACTGTTGAACTCTGGAAACACCATATATTTT	CASRLLNSGNTIYF
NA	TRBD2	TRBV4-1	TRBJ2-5	TGCGCCAGCAGCCAAGCCGGGACTAGCTTCGAGACCCAGTACTTC	CASSQAGTSFETQYF
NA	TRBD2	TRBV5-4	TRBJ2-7	TGTGCCAGCAGCTCGGCGGGAACTAGCGGGAGACGGTACGAGCAGTACTTC	CASSSAGTSGRRYEQYF
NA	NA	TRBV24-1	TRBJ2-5	TGTGCCACCAGCCCAGGGGTTTCCGAGCAAGAGACCCAGTACTTC	CATSPGVSEQETQYF
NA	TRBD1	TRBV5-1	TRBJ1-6	TGCGCCAGCAGCTTGGAGCCAATCGGACAGGGCCATAATTCACCCCTCCACTTT	CASSLEPIGQGHNSPLHF
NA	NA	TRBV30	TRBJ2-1	TGTGCCTCGTCAAGGCGGGGCAGCTCCTACAATGAGCAGTTCTTC	CASSRRGSSYNEQFF
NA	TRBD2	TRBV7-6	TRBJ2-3	TGTGCCAGCAGCTCGTTAGCGGGGGGACCAGATACGCAGTATTTT	CASSSLAGGPDTQYF
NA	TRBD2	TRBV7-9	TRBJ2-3	TGTGCCAGCAGCTTAACCGGGACTAGCGGGAGGAGAAGCACAGATACGCAGTATTTT	CASSLTGTSGRRSTDTQYF
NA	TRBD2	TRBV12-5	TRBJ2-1	TGTGCTAGTGGTGGGGGGACTAGCGGGAGCTCCTACAATGAGCAGTTCTTC	CASGGGTSGSSYNEQFF
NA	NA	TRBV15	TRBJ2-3	TGTGCCACCAGCAGAGTCGGTTCCGATACGCAGTATTTT	CATSRVGSDTQYF
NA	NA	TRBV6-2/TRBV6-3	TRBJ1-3	TGTGCCAGCAGTTACCTCGGGACATCTGGAAACACCATATATTTT	CASSYLGTSGNTIYF
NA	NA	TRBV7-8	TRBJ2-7	TGTGCCAGCAGCTTAGACAGGGATCTCTACGAGCAGTACTTC	CASSLDRDLYEQYF
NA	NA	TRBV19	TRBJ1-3	TGTGCCAGTAGTACGGGACTCCGCTCTGGAAACACCATATATTTT	CASSTGLRSGNTIYF
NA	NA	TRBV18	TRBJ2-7	TGTGCCAGCTCACAAAGTGGGCAGGGTTCCTACGAGCAGTACTTC	CASSQSGQGSYEQYF
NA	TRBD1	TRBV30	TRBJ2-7	TGTGCCTGGACCAAACCGACAGGGGGCGTTCGAGCACGGAGCCCCGAGCAGTACTTC	CAWTKPTGGVRARSPEQYF
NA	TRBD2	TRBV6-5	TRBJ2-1	TGTGCCACGGGGAGGGGAGGGGATTCCCGGGGGCAGTTCTTC	CATGRGGDSRGQFF
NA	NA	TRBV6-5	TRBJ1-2	TGTGCCAGCAAGCCTCTCCGGGGGGAGGGCTATGGCTACACCTTC	CASKPLRGEGYGYTF
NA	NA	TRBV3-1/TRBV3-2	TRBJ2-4	TGTGCCAGCAGCCAAGGTTGGGCAGCTCTAGCCAAAAACATTCAGTACTTC	CASSQGWAALAKNIQYF
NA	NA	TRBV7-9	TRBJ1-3	TGTGCCAGCAGCTTATGGGACATGTTTTTCAACACCATATATTTT	CASSLWDMFFNTIYF
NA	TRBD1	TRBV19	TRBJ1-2	TGTGCCAGTAGGACAGGGCCTAACTATGGCTACACCTTC	CASRTGPNYGYTF
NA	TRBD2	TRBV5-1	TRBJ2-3	TGCGCCAGCAGCCTGGGGGGGACTAGCGGGGAGGATACGCAGTATTTT	CASSLGGTSGEDTQYF
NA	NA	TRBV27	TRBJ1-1	TGTGCCAGCAGTTTCCAGGGGAACACTGAAGCTTTCTTT	CASSFQGNTEAFF
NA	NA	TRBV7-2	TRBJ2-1	TGTGCCAGCAGCTACAGGGTTCAGCATGAGCAGTTCTTC	CASSYRVQHEQFF
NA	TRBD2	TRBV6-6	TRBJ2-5	TGTGCCAGCAGTCCCCCCCGGGGTGTGCGGGAGAACCGGGAGACCCAGTACTTC	CASSPPRGVRENRETQYF
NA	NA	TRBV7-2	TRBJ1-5	TGTGCCAGCAGCTTAGTCTTCACGGCGGATCAGCCCCAGCATTTT	CASSLVFTADQPQHF
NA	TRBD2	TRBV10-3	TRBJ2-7	TGTGCCATCAGTGAGGTCCAGCGGGGGTACTACGAGCAGTACTTC	CAISEVQRGYYEQYF
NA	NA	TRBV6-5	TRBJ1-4	TGTGCCAGCAGATACACCTTATCCCACACGGAAAAACTGTTTTTT	CASRYTLSHTEKLFF
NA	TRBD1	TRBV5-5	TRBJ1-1	TGTGCCAGCAGCTTACAGGGGGCGCAGACTATAGGTAGCACTGAAGCTTTCTTT	CASSLQGAQTIGSTEAFF
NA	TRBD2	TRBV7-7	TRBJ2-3	TGTGCCAGCAGCTTAGAGAGCGGGGGCACAGATACGCAGTATTTT	CASSLESGGTDTQYF
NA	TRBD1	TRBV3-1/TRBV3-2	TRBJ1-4	TGTGCCAGCAGCCCGGGACAGAATGAAAAACTGTTTTTT	CASSPGQNEKLFF
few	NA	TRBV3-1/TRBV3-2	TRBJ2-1	TGTGCCAGCAGCCAAGTAGCTAGTAGACTTGAGCAGTTCTTC	CASSQVASRLEQFF
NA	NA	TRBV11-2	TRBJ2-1	TGTGCCAGCACCTCCTCGCGGGCGGGATACAATGAGCAGTTCTTC	CASTSSRAGYNEQFF
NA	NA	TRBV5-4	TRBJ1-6	TGTGCCAGCAGCTTTGGGGGGGCTGCCTATAATTCACCCCTCCACTTT	CASSFGGAAYNSPLHF
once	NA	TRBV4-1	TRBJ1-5	TGCGCCAGCAGCCAAGATTTGCCAGGTAGCAATCAGCCCCAGCATTTT	CASSQDLPGSNQPQHF
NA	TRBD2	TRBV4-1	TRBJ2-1	TGCGCCAGCAGCCAAGGACTAGCGGGGGGGTACAATGAGCAGTTCTTC	CASSQGLAGGYNEQFF
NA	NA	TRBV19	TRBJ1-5	TGTGCCAGCCGGGACATCTTGGGCCAGCCCCAGCATTTT	CASRDILGQPQHF
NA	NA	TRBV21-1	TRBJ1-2	TGTGCCAGCAGCAAAAGACAGGGTGAGGGCTACACCTTC	CASSKRQGEGYTF
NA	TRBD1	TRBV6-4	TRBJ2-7	TGTGCCAGCAGCGGACTCAAGGGACAGGGGAACTACGAGCAGTACTTC	CASSGLKGQGNYEQYF
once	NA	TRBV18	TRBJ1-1	TGTGCCAGCTCACCAATTAGTGACACTGAAGCTTTCTTT	CASSPISDTEAFF
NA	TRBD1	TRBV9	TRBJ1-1	TGTGCCAGCAGCGTTGCGGGGACAGGGGGCACTGAAGCTTTCTTT	CASSVAGTGGTEAFF
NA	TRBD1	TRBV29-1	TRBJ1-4	TGCAGCGTTGGGAGGACAGGGGGAACTAATGAAAAACTGTTTTTT	CSVGRTGGTNEKLFF
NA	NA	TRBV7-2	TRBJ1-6	TGTGCCAGCAGCTTCATAGAGGGTTCACTCTCCTCACCCCTCCACTTT	CASSFIEGSLSSPLHF
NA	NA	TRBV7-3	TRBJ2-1	TGTGCCAGCAGCAATCAAGGGGGTAGCTCCTACAATGAGCAGTTCTTC	CASSNQGGSSYNEQFF
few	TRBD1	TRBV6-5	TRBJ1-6	TGTGCCAGCTGCGAGACAGGGAATTCACCCCTCCACTTT	CASCETGNSPLHF
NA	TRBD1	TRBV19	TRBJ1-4	TGTGCCAGTAGGGGACAGGGAGCAACTAATGAAAAACTGTTTTTT	CASRGQGATNEKLFF
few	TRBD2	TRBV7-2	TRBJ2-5	TGTGCCAGCAGCTTAGGGACGCTAGCGGGAGGGCCGGGAGAGACCCAGTACTTC	CASSLGTLAGGPGETQYF
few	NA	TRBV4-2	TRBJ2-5	TGTGCCAGCAGCCAAGTCGGGCGCACGGGGGAAGAGACCCAGTACTTC	CASSQVGRTGEETQYF